This TCR beta chain was observed in a study of beta chain features in type 1 diabetes. Sequencing targeted expressed TCRB transcripts, as all isolated RNA had been reverse transcribed. The method was immunoSEQ multiplex PCR; TCRdb's version includes in-frame clones alone and lacks a portion of them. The table includes just over 150,000 clones, 11% detected once. From germline, CDR1 is MGHDK and CDR2 SYGVNS. Germline trimming cut 2 bases from V and 0 bases from J; bases unmatched to any gene: 4. The CDR3 has 16 amino acids. This clone appeared a few times. The sample was central memory CD4+ T cells from blood. This sequence joins TRBV25-1 and TRBJ2-4, with 7 bases fitting TRBD1. The clonotype originates from a man in his late teens or twenties in good health. The CDR3 nucleotides read TGTGCCAGCAGTGAACGGGACAGAGAAGCCAAAAACATTCAGTACTTC. Its protein is CASSERDREAKNIQYF.